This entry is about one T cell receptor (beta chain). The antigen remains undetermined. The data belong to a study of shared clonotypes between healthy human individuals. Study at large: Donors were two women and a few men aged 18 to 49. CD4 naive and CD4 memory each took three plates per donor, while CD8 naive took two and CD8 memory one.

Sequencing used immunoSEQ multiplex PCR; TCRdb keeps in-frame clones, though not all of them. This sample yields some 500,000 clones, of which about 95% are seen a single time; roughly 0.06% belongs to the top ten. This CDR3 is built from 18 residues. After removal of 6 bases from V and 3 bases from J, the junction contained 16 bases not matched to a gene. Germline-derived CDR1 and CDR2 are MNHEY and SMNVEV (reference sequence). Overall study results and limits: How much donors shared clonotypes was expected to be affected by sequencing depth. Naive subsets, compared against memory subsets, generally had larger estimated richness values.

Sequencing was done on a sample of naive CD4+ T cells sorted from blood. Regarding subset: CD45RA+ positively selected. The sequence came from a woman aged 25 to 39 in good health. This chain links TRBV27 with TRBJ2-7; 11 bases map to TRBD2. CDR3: CASRLSGRVNEGVYEQYF. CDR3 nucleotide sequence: TGTGCCAGCAGACTTAGCGGGAGGGTTAACGAAGGGGTCTACGAGCAGTACTTC.